This T cell receptor (beta chain) came from a study of cytomegalovirus exposure and HLA in healthy donors. Across the whole study: Some 91 million unique TCRs from HLA-typed donors were held in an early release of data.

The V gene end was trimmed by 4 bases and the J gene end by 3 bases; junction bases not matched to a gene: 6. Per germline, CDR1 SGHRS and CDR2 YFSETQ. This CDR3 has 14 amino acids. PCR primers comprised 60 Vbeta and 13 Jbeta primers. Sequenced by immunoSEQ multiplex PCR; TCRdb stores in-frame clones only, minus some. Its listing shows about 34,000 clones. Study-level results: Analyses of presence/absence relied on an assumption of roughly uniform sequencing depth across donors.

Comments on this clone: Its cognate antigen is unknown.

This chain connects TRBV5-1 to TRBJ1-1, with 7 bases lining up with TRBD1. Source material: PBMCs. The receptor's source is a woman aged 40 to 55 in good health and CMV-seropositive. The CDR3 DNA reads TGCGCCAGCAGCCTACAGGGGTGGGACACTGAAGCTTTCTTT. Its protein product is CASSLQGWDTEAFF. Drawing the rest from reference TRBV5-1 and TRBJ1-1, the complete variable domain is KAGVTQTPRYLIKTRGQQVTLSCSPISGHRSVSWYQQTPGQGLQFLFEYFSETQRNKGNFPGRFSGRQFSNSRSEMNVSTLELGDSALYLCASSLQGWDTEAFFGQGTRLTVV.